Sequencing of this TCR beta chain was carried out in a study of CD8+CD57+ T cells in acquired aplastic anemia. Study-wide background: Mean yield of DNA from sorted CD4+ and CD8+ cells was roughly 3.1 ug.

All patients picked for sequencing had shown, by flow cytometry, an expansion of CD8+CD57+ cells. The patients all had a severe acquired aplastic anemia diagnosis. Study findings and constraints: Patients and controls were found to share 25 to 35 CD8+ CDR3 sequences. Between patients and controls, CD8+ Simpson's diversity did not vary significantly.

The use of genomic DNA as template underpinned the TCR beta VDJ and CDR3 profiling. MiXCR, run by TCRdb on the reads, gives a single entry per CDR3 protein. The data hold around 50,000 distinct CDR3 sequences, with approximately 52% observed a single time. CDR3 size: 18 residues. Germline V gene lookup returns CDR1 SGHRS and CDR2 YFSETQ. The trim removed 1 base at V and 0 bases at J, leaving 3 bases unmatched. This clonotype was seen many times. Its antigen is as yet unknown. The gene calls are TRBV5-1 and TRBJ2-2; 13 bases are shared with TRBD2. This clonotype originated in a human donor with aplastic anemia. Input material: sorted CD4+, CD8+, or CD8+CD57+ T cells (not recorded which) from PBMCs. CDR3 residues: CASSLLLAGGPNTGELFF. CDR3 in DNA: TGCGCCAGCAGCTTGTTACTAGCGGGGGGGCCGAACACCGGGGAGCTGTTTTTT.